The 12 T cell receptor beta chains listed next were all sequenced from one sample in a study of cytomegalovirus exposure and HLA in healthy donors. The study ran its PCR with 60 Vbeta and 13 Jbeta primers. This table comes from immunoSEQ multiplex PCR, and its TCRdb copy is limited to in-frame clones, with some not included. The sample holds about 120,000 clones, approximately 84% seen once. Sequenced input: PBMCs. All receptors derive from a man aged 18-30 years in good health and CMV-seropositive.

This clone appeared a few times. The gene calls are TRBV30 and TRBJ2-2; D is perhaps TRBD2 (6 bases). This CDR3 comprises 14 residues. Trimming stripped 2 bases from V and 3 bases from J, with 10 bases between. The germline CDR1 and CDR2 sequences are GTSNPN and SVGIG (reference sequence). This CDR3 reads CAWSFGSYTGELFF. The CDR3 DNA reads as TGTGCCTGGAGTTTCGGGAGCTACACCGGGGAGCTGTTTTTT. Full variable domain (rest looked up from reference TRBV30 and TRBJ2-2): SQTIHQWPATLVQPVGSPLSLECTVEGTSNPNLYWYRQAAGRGLQLLFYSVGIGQISSEVPQNLSASRPQDRQFILSSKKLLLSDSGFYLCAWSFGSYTGELFFGEGSRLTVL.

This chain links TRBV6-5 with TRBJ2-1, with no clear D. Trimming removed 3 bases from V and 5 bases from J, with 8 bases in between. Germline V CDR1 and CDR2: MNHEY, SVGAGI. The CDR3 is 13 residues long. CDR3 DNA: TGTGCCAGCAGTTATTTTGGCAACAATGAGCAGTTCTTC. Its protein product is CASSYFGNNEQFF.

The CDR3 nucleotides are TGTGCCAGCAGCGACGCTAGCGGGAGTGGTTCGAGGGATGAGCAGTTCTTC. This sequence encodes CASSDASGSGSRDEQFF. This rearrangement joins TRBV9 to TRBJ2-1; 10 positions match TRBD2. The CDR3 is 17 residues long. The germline CDR1 and CDR2 sequences are SGDLS and YYNGEE. The V and J ends lost 3 bases and 8 bases, in that order; junction bases with no gene match: 14. The full variable domain, its missing parts supplied by reference TRBV9 and TRBJ2-1, is DSGVTQTPKHLITATGQRVTLRCSPRSGDLSVYWYQQSLDQGLQFLIQYYNGEERAKGNILERFSAQQFPDLHSELNLSSLELGDSALYFCASSDASGSGSRDEQFFGPGTRLTVL.

This chain links TRBV15 with TRBJ2-3; the D gene is possibly TRBD2 (6 bases). This CDR3 contains 15 residues. Deletions cut 0 bases from V and 2 bases from J, with 9 bases between. Germline CDR1 and CDR2: LNHNV and YYDKDF (reference sequence). The CDR3 DNA follows: TGTGCCACCAGCAGAGAGGAGGGTATCACAGATACGCAGTATTTT. Its translation is CATSREEGITDTQYF.

The chain joins TRBV7-9 to TRBJ2-1; no reliable D call. Germline-derived CDR1 and CDR2 are SEHNR and FQNEAQ (reference sequence). This CDR3 region has 12 residues. CDR3 in DNA: TGTTCCGGAGACCGCGCCATCAATGAGCAGTTCTTC. This encodes CSGDRAINEQFF.

This clone was detected only a few times. The rearrangement joins TRBV5-1 to TRBJ2-2; the match to TRBD1 covers 7 bases. CDR1 and CDR2 from the germline V gene are SGHRS and YFSETQ. J was trimmed by 4 bases and V by 2 bases; bases with no gene match: 8. The CDR3 totals 16 residues. In nucleotides, the CDR3 is TGCGCCAGCAGCTTTGTAAGGGGGCTTCGCACCGGGGAGCTGTTTTTT. It specifies CASSFVRGLRTGELFF.

J is TRBJ2-6 and V is TRBV18; tentatively, D is TRBD1 (6 bases). Germline V gene data show CDR1 as KGHSH and CDR2 as LQKENI. The CDR3 contains 17 residues. Trimming pared 2 bases from V and 4 bases from J, leaving 15 bases between. CDR3 in DNA: TGTGCCAGCTCACCAAGCGTCACAGGGCCCGGGGCCAACGTCCTGACTTTC. It is translated as CASSPSVTGPGANVLTF.

This clone came up once. The chain has TRBV4-1 and TRBJ2-7; 7 nucleotides agree with TRBD1. Germline V gives CDR1 MGHRA, CDR2 YSYEKL. The trim removed 1 base at V and 1 base at J, leaving 10 bases unmatched. This CDR3 has 17 residues. In DNA, the CDR3 is TGCGCCAGCAGCCAAGGCCCCCAGGGGACAGTTTCCTACGAGCAGTACTTC. It specifies CASSQGPQGTVSYEQYF.

V gene TRBV10-1 combines with J gene TRBJ2-2, with D maybe TRBD1 (6 bases). Germline V gene lookup returns CDR1 WNHNN and CDR2 SYGVQD (reference sequence). This CDR3 comprises 15 residues. V lost 5 bases to trimming and J lost 5 bases, with 15 bases between them. The CDR3, as DNA: TGCGCCAGCAGTCCAGGGGTTTTAGGAACCGGGGAGCTGTTTTTT. This codes for CASSPGVLGTGELFF.

The chain employs TRBV5-4 and TRBJ2-3, with 10 positions matching TRBD2. Looked up from germline, CDR1 is SGHNT and CDR2 is YYREEE (reference sequence). This CDR3 contains 14 residues. CDR3 nucleotide sequence: TGTGCTATTTCTAGCGGGGGCAGGGGGGATACGCAGTATTTT. It encodes CAISSGGRGDTQYF.

V usage is TRBV19 and J usage is TRBJ2-7; 9 bases match TRBD1. The CDR3 runs to 15 residues. Trimming at V came to 4 bases and at J to 5 bases, leaving 9 bases not matched to a gene. Germline values: CDR1 LNHDA, CDR2 SQIVND (reference sequence). DNA of the CDR3: TGTGCCAGTAGTACCACAGGGGGCGTTGCCGACGAGCAGTACTTC. This translates into CASSTTGGVADEQYF.

This sequence joins TRBV5-1 and TRBJ2-7; a possible D gene is TRBD2 (6 bases). The CDR3 covers 14 residues. Germline V gene lookup returns CDR1 SGHRS and CDR2 YFSETQ. V was pared by 0 bases and J by 3 bases, with 10 bases between. The CDR3: CASSLAGSGYEQYF. In nucleotides, the CDR3 is TGCGCCAGCAGCTTGGCGGGTAGCGGCTACGAGCAGTACTTC.